The next 31 T cell receptor beta chains were all read from a single sample in a study of blood T cells in healthy people across ages. Sample-barcoded 5' priming and a J-beta primer mix drove a second PCR of roughly 6 to 12 cycles. TCRdb called the 5' RACE reads again in MiXCR, with one record for every CDR3 protein. The sample records 1 million or so distinct CDR3 sequences, 20% to 25% being singletons. These data are also associated with another study on T cells of mothers and their children.

Sequencing was performed on blood. The receptors shown here come from a girl aged 2-10 years in good health.

The chain has TRBV4-3 and TRBJ1-2, with TRBD1 as a possible D gene (5 bases). The CDR3 has 15 residues. Germline CDR1 and CDR2: LGHNA and YSLEER. With 4 bases removed from V and 14 bases from J, the gap between germline ends came to 26 bases. DNA for the CDR3: TGCGCCAGCAGCCCCCTCTCTCCAGGCCCACACGAGGGGACCTTC. Translated, it gives CASSPLSPGPHEGTF.

This clonotype was counted only a few times. The chain joins TRBV2 to TRBJ2-5, with a possible D match to TRBD1 (5 bases). In germline, CDR1 is SNHLY, CDR2 FYNNEI. The CDR3 has 15 residues. V shed 8 bases and J shed 0 bases, with 16 bases lying between them. Here the CDR3 reads CASHPTDLYQETQYF. The CDR3 region has the DNA TGTGCCAGCCACCCGACAGACTTGTACCAAGAGACCCAGTACTTC.

This clonotype was found a few times. The rearrangement uses TRBV9 and TRBJ2-7; D is undetermined. The CDR3 runs 14 residues. The V gene lost 4 bases and the J gene lost 1 base, with 12 bases spanning the gap. The germline V gene has CDR1 SGDLS and CDR2 YYNGEE. CDR3 amino acids: CASSPHLTSYEQYF. Written as DNA, the CDR3 is TGTGCCAGCAGCCCACACCTGACATCCTACGAGCAGTACTTC.

The V gene is TRBV28, the J gene TRBJ2-3; D assignment may be TRBD1 or TRBD2 (5 bases each). The germline V gene has CDR1 MDHEN and CDR2 SYDVKM. The CDR3 covers 13 residues. The germline V and J ends were trimmed by 6 bases and 5 bases, with 12 bases remaining between them. CDR3 loop: CASSGTKKDTQYF. Written as DNA, the CDR3 is TGTGCCAGCAGCGGGACCAAGAAAGATACGCAGTATTTT.

This clonotype was observed a handful of times. This chain connects TRBV29-1 to TRBJ2-1, with 9 nucleotides matching TRBD2. This CDR3 contains 13 residues. V lost 7 bases and J lost 9; bases outside the gene matches: 10. In germline, CDR1 is SQVTM, CDR2 ANQGSEA. In DNA, the CDR3 is TGCAGCGGACGGGTAGCGGGGGAGACTGAGCAGTTCTTC. Its translation is CSGRVAGETEQFF.

The chain couples TRBV9 to TRBJ2-5, with 8 bases lining up with TRBD2. CDR3 length equals 16 residues. With V trimmed by 1 base and J by 2 bases, 7 bases remained unmatched. CDR1 is SGDLS, CDR2 YYNGEE, per germline. As DNA, the CDR3 is TGTGCCAGCAGCGTATCGGGAGCGGGGGAGCAAGAGACCCAGTACTTC. This gives the protein CASSVSGAGEQETQYF.

This clonotype has only a few counts. CDR3 DNA: TGTGCCAGCAAAACTTCGTCCGCTACAGATACGCAGTATTTT. As protein: CASKTSSATDTQYF. This rearrangement joins TRBV7-3 to TRBJ2-3; no reliable D call. Germline V CDR1 and CDR2: SGHTA, FQGTGA. The V end was cut by 7 bases, the J end by 3 bases, with 14 bases between. The length of the CDR3 is 14 residues.

V and J are TRBV29-1 and TRBJ2-7, with unresolved D. CDR1 and CDR2 (germline): SQVTM, ANQGSEA. The CDR3 consists of 13 residues. The germline V and J ends were trimmed by 4 bases and 2 bases, with 12 bases remaining between them. The CDR3: CSVGGVKTYEQYF. The CDR3 bases are TGCAGCGTTGGTGGGGTAAAAACCTACGAGCAGTACTTC.

This clonotype was observed a handful of times. The V gene is TRBV18, the J gene TRBJ1-1; a possible D gene is TRBD1 (5 bases). Trimming took off 3 bases at V and 0 bases at J, with 14 bases between the two ends. This CDR3 region has 16 residues. Per the germline V gene, CDR1 is KGHSH and CDR2 is LQKENI. In nucleotides, the CDR3 is TGTGCCAGCTCACCTAGGGGCAGCATTTTGAACACTGAAGCTTTCTTT. This codes for CASSPRGSILNTEAFF.

The chain uses TRBV2 and TRBJ1-6, with D uncertain. The V and J ends lost 2 bases and 7 bases respectively, with 9 bases between them. The CDR3 is made up of 14 amino acids. Germline CDR1 and CDR2: SNHLY and FYNNEI. This CDR3 is CASSESHWNSPLHF. The CDR3 DNA reads as TGTGCCAGCAGTGAATCACACTGGAATTCACCCCTCCACTTT.

The chain joins TRBV15 to TRBJ2-7; a possible D gene is TRBD2 (6 bases). Germline CDR1 LNHNV, CDR2 YYDKDF (reference sequence). V was clipped by 5 bases and J by 6 bases, with 23 bases between them. There are 16 residues in the CDR3. CDR3 nucleotide sequence: TGTGCCACCAGCCCTGAGGACGCGGGAATGTCCGTCGAGCAGTACTTC. Translation: CATSPEDAGMSVEQYF.

In this sample, this clonotype turned up a few times. The gene calls are TRBV24-1 and TRBJ2-1; 10 bases match TRBD1. Germline V gene lookup returns CDR1 KGHDR and CDR2 SFDVKD. There are 20 residues in the CDR3. After removal of 1 base from V and 0 bases from J, the junction contained 11 bases not matched to a gene. The CDR3 loop reads CATSDLRGRGTGDSYNEQFF. The CDR3 DNA reads TGTGCCACCAGTGATTTAAGGGGCAGAGGGACAGGGGACTCCTACAATGAGCAGTTCTTC.

Only a few counts were recorded for this clonotype. This rearrangement joins TRBV27 to TRBJ2-5; possibly TRBD1 for D (6 bases). V was pared by 5 bases and J by 4 bases, with 29 bases between. Per germline, CDR1 MNHEY and CDR2 SMNVEV (reference sequence). The CDR3 is made up of 19 amino acids. In DNA, the CDR3 is TGTGCCAGCAGTCCACTCCTTCCAGACTATGGACAGTTACTAGAGACCCAGTACTTC. It specifies CASSPLLPDYGQLLETQYF.

In its sample, this clonotype was seen a few times. This chain uses TRBV6-5 with TRBJ2-7; D is possibly TRBD1 or TRBD2 (5 bases each). The germline V gene has CDR1 MNHEY and CDR2 SVGAGI. The CDR3 loop spans 16 amino acids. Between the trimmed V and J ends, which lost 2 bases and 4 bases, there was a span of 18 bases. CDR3 sequence reads: CASSYTSGPPLYEQYF. CDR3 DNA: TGTGCCAGCAGTTACACCTCGGGACCGCCACTGTACGAGCAGTACTTC.

The chain uses TRBV20-1 and TRBJ2-7; D gene ambiguous. CDR1 is DFQATT and CDR2 is SNEGSKA in the germline V gene (reference sequence). CDR3 length: 13 residues. Deletions cut 4 bases from V and 6 bases from J, with 16 bases between. The CDR3 nucleotides are TGCAGTGCTATAGCTACGGGCGTGTCCGAGCAGTACTTC. This sequence encodes CSAIATGVSEQYF.

The V call is TRBV3-1, the J call TRBJ2-1; TRBD1 matches 7 bases. Germline V gene sequence: CDR1 LGHDT, CDR2 YNNKEL (reference sequence). Trimming took 5 bases from V and 6 from J; bases not matched to a gene: 4. The CDR3 has 13 amino acids. CDR3 DNA sequence: TGTGCCAGCAGCAACGGACAGGCCAATGAGCAGTTCTTC. Encoded protein: CASSNGQANEQFF.

The rearrangement uses TRBV4-3 and TRBJ2-7, with D maybe TRBD1 (5 bases). The CDR3 covers 15 residues. Germline V gene data show CDR1 as LGHNA and CDR2 as YSLEER. Between the trimmed V and J ends, which lost 2 bases and 5 bases, there was a span of 16 bases. The CDR3 sequence: CASSQTQGTLNEQYF. For the CDR3, the DNA is TGCGCCAGCAGCCAAACCCAGGGAACTCTCAACGAGCAGTACTTC.

This clonotype turned up a few times. This chain uses TRBV15 with TRBJ2-1; D gene unclear. This CDR3 is built from 13 residues. V lost 2 bases and J 6 bases, leaving 8 bases between the germline ends. Germline V gives CDR1 LNHNV, CDR2 YYDKDF (reference sequence). The CDR3 nucleotides read TGTGCCACCAGCAGATTCGCTTCCAATGAGCAGTTCTTC. This translates into CATSRFASNEQFF. The full variable domain, rest sourced from reference TRBV15 and TRBJ2-1, is DAMVIQNPRYQVTQFGKPVTLSCSQTLNHNVMYWYQQKSSQAPKLLFHYYDKDFNNEADTPDNFQSRRPNTSFCFLDIRSPGLGDTAMYLCATSRFASNEQFFGPGTRLTVL.

The chain employs TRBV6-2 or TRBV6-3 and TRBJ1-1; 7 nucleotides align to TRBD1. Germline V gene data show CDR1 as MNHEY and CDR2 as SVGEGT. The CDR3 covers 13 residues. V dropped 7 bases and J dropped 5; count of bases not matched to a gene: 7. CDR3: CASMRQGRTEAFF. The CDR3 bases are TGTGCCAGCATGAGACAGGGACGGACTGAAGCTTTCTTT.

This clonotype turned up a few times. The chain uses TRBV12-3 or TRBV12-4 and TRBJ2-5, with 9 bases matching TRBD1. The CDR3 covers 18 residues. J was trimmed by 4 bases and V by 5 bases; bases with no gene match: 17. The CDR3 sequence is CASSILFIPTGGGETQYF. For the CDR3, the DNA is TGTGCCAGCAGTATCCTCTTTATTCCCACAGGGGGCGGAGAGACCCAGTACTTC.

V is TRBV29-1 and J is TRBJ2-7; the D is unclear. Trimming stripped 6 bases from V and 3 bases from J, with 15 bases between. CDR1 and CDR2 from the germline V gene are SQVTM and ANQGSEA. The CDR3 consists of 13 residues. CDR3 DNA sequence: TGCAGCGTCCGCAGGAGTGGGTACTACGAGCAGTACTTC. This encodes CSVRRSGYYEQYF.

This clonotype was found a few times. Here the CDR3 DNA reads TGTGCCAGCAGTTCTCCGGTGACAGCCTTCTCCTACGAGCAGTACTTC. Amino acid sequence: CASSSPVTAFSYEQYF. This chain connects TRBV28 to TRBJ2-7; a possible D gene is TRBD1 (5 bases). The CDR3 runs 16 residues. Germline V CDR1 and CDR2: MDHEN, SYDVKM. V gave up 4 bases and J gave up 0 bases, with 16 bases separating them.

This clonotype was observed a handful of times. The rearrangement links TRBV29-1 to TRBJ1-3, with TRBD1 matching over 10 bases. V lost 7 bases to trimming and J lost 3 bases; unmatched junction nucleotides: 12. Germline CDR1 reads SQVTM; CDR2 reads ANQGSEA. The CDR3 has 16 residues. CDR3 nucleotides: TGCAGCGGTACGCCCGGGACAGGGGTTGATGGAAACACCATATATTTT. Its translation is CSGTPGTGVDGNTIYF.

The rearrangement uses TRBV12-3 or TRBV12-4 and TRBJ2-2, with D possibly being TRBD1 or TRBD2 (5 bases each). This CDR3 is built from 17 residues. V was clipped by 1 base and J by 3 bases, with 15 bases between them. The CDR3 nucleotides are TGTGCCAGCAGTTTAGATCAGGGCTACGGGGACACCGGGGAGCTGTTTTTT. This gives the protein CASSLDQGYGDTGELFF.

The chain links TRBV20-1 to TRBJ1-1, with D possibly matching TRBD1 (6 bases). Trimming took 5 bases from V and 0 from J, leaving 10 bases between them. Germline values: CDR1 DFQATT, CDR2 SNEGSKA (reference sequence). The CDR3 has 13 amino acids. In nucleotides, the CDR3 is TGCAGTGCTCCAGGGACATTGAACACTGAAGCTTTCTTT. Its protein product is CSAPGTLNTEAFF.

To note about this clonotype: An end of the junction does not agree with germline; a read error may underlie this. The chain recombines TRBV7-2 with TRBJ1-2; possibly TRBD1 for D (6 bases). This CDR3 contains 12 residues. Germline CDR1 SGHTA, CDR2 FQGNSA. The CDR3 spells CASSSGQRAKFF. The CDR3 region has the DNA TGTGCCAGCAGCTCCGGACAGCGCGCTAAATTCTTC.

This clonotype was detected only a few times. The rearrangement joins TRBV7-2 to TRBJ2-7; weak D call: TRBD2 (6 bases). CDR3 length equals 16 residues. Trimming stripped 0 bases from V and 2 bases from J, with 14 bases between. CDR1 and CDR2 from the germline V gene are SGHTA and FQGNSA. Here the CDR3 DNA reads TGTGCCAGCAGCTTAGCCTCCGGAGGGGTGACCTACGAGCAGTACTTC. Amino acids: CASSLASGGVTYEQYF.

This clonotype was picked up a small number of times. With a much larger clone just one base away, this may be a read error. J is TRBJ2-5 and V is TRBV6-2 or TRBV6-3, with D possibly TRBD2 on 5 matching bases. TRBJ2-7 matches the DNA end more closely, so the J call is doubtful. Germline V CDR1 and CDR2: MNHEY, SVGEGT. The length of the CDR3 is 14 residues. DNA for the CDR3: TGTGCCAGCAGTTATGGGAGTTCCACCTACGAGCAGTACTTC. This sequence encodes CASSYGSSTYEQYF.

V usage is TRBV29-1 and J usage is TRBJ2-7, with 9 bases aligning to TRBD2. Germline CDR1 and CDR2: SQVTM and ANQGSEA. The CDR3 runs to 13 residues. The V segment lost 6 bases and the J segment 2 bases; nucleotides outside the gene matches: 5. The CDR3 DNA is TGCAGCGTCGATCTAGCGGGGCCCTACGAGCAGTACTTC. Residues: CSVDLAGPYEQYF.

The genes are TRBV6-1 and TRBJ2-1, with 8 positions matching TRBD1. The CDR3 covers 16 residues. The germline gives CDR1 MNHNS, CDR2 SASEGT. J was trimmed by 8 bases and V by 3 bases; bases with no gene match: 12. CDR3 sequence: CASSDYPRTGNDEQFF. The DNA for the CDR3 is TGTGCCAGCAGTGACTACCCCAGGACAGGGAACGATGAGCAGTTCTTC.

This clonotype has more than one count but fewer than ten. The chain uses TRBV9 and TRBJ1-6, with D tentatively TRBD1 (5 bases). The CDR3 runs 14 residues. Germline lookup yields CDR1 SGDLS and CDR2 YYNGEE. V shed 3 bases and J shed 3 bases, with 7 bases lying between them. The CDR3 nucleotides are TGTGCCAGCAGCGCGGGGGACTATAATTCACCCCTCCACTTT. Its translation: CASSAGDYNSPLHF.